This T cell receptor (beta chain) comes out of a study of T-cell reconstitution after alpha-beta-depleted transplantation in children. The V segment lost 3 bases and the J segment 8 bases; nucleotides outside the gene matches: 9. The CDR3 consists of 15 residues. The germline V gene encodes CDR1 SGHRS and CDR2 YFSETQ. The TCRbeta library was prepared with unique molecular identifiers. TCRdb recomputed calls from the PCR reads with MiXCR, one row per CDR3 protein. The sample contains about 610,000 distinct CDR3 sequences, about 10% of which appear only once. The sample holds a few counts of this clonotype.

The chain combines TRBV5-1 with TRBJ2-1, with 9 bases that match TRBD2. The sample consisted of PBMCs from the stem cell graft donor, taken from the stem cell graft. The source is a human donor who donated a stem cell graft to a child with acute myeloid leukemia. CDR3 in DNA: TGCGCCAGCAGCTCTGGTAGCGGGAGTTTATATGAGCAGTTCTTC. Its translation: CASSSGSGSLYEQFF. Full variable domain (remainder filled in from reference TRBV5-1 and TRBJ2-1): KAGVTQTPRYLIKTRGQQVTLSCSPISGHRSVSWYQQTPGQGLQFLFEYFSETQRNKGNFPGRFSGRQFSNSRSEMNVSTLELGDSALYLCASSSGSGSLYEQFFGPGTRLTVL.